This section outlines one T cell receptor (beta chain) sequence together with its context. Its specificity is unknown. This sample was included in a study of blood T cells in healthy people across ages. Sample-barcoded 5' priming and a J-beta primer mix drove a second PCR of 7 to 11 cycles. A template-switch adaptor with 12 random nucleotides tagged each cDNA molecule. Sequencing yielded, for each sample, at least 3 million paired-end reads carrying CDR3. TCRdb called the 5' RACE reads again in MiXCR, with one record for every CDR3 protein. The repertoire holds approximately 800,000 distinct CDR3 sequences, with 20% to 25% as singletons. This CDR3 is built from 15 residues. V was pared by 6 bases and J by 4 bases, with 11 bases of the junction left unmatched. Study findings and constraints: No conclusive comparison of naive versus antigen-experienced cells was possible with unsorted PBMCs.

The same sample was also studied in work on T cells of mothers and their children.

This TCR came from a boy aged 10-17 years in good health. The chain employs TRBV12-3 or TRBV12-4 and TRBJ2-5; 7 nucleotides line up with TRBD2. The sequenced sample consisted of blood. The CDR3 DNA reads TGTGCCAGCAGCATCGACGGGAGGAGTTCAGAGACCCAGTACTTC. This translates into CASSIDGRSSETQYF.